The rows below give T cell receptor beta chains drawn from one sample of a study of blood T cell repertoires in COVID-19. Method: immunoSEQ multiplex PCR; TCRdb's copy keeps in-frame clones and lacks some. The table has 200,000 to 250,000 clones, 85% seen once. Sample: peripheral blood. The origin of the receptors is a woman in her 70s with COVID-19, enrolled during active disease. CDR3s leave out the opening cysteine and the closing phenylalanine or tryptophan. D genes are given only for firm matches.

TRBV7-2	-	ASSSDSVGQY
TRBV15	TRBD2	ATSREQVAGVEQY
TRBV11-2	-	ASSFHRGDTEAF
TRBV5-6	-	ASSLGGPYYGYT
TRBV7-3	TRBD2	ASSLNGGTSAGELF
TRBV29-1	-	SVAESGFSGNTIY
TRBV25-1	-	ASSESGRGLGTDTQY
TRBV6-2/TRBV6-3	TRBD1	ASSQTGGADTQY
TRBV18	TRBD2	ASSPRGLADETQY
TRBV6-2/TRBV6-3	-	ASSYPGGGRNQPQH
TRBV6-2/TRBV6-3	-	ASSLTVYGYT
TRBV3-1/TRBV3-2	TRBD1	ASSQEQTGIYGYT
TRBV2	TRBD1	ASRSTGGANTEAF
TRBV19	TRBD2	ASRDTGTSGRAGKQY
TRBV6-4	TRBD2	ASSEETSGPYNEQF
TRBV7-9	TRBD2	ASSFLAGRWEQF
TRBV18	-	ASSPSYGTYEQY
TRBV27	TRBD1	ASSLTGEVYEQY
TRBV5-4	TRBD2	ASSLLRSGGVEETQY
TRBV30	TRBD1	AWSVRGTGNSPLH
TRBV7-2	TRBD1	ASSLALTGGSEKLF
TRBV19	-	ASTGRTINQPQH
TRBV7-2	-	ASSPRTAHNEKLF
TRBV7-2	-	ASSPLGSAVINYGYT
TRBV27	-	ASSPRGMSTDTQY
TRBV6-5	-	ASSNGGTQY
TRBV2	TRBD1	ASSTLDRGNQPQH
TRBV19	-	ASSIRNSGTEAF
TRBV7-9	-	ASSLSQLNTEAF